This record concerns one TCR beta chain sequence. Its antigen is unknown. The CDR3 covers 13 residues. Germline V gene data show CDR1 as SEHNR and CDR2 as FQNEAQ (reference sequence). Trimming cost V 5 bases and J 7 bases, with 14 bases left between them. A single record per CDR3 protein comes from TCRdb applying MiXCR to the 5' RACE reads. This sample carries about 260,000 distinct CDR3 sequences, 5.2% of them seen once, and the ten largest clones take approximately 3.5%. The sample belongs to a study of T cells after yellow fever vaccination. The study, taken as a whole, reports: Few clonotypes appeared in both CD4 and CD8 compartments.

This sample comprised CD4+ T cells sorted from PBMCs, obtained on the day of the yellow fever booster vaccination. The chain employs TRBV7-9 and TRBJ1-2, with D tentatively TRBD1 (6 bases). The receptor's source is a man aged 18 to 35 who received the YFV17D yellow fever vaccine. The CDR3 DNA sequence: TGTGCCAGCAGCCCCAAAGGGGGAGGTGGCTACACCTTC. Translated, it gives CASSPKGGGGYTF.